The 20 T cell receptor beta chains listed next were all sequenced from one sample in a study of shared clonotypes between healthy human individuals. Naive CD8 cells were CD45RO-negative, positively selected for CCR7, excluding terminally differentiated effector memory CD45RA+ cells. Method: immunoSEQ multiplex PCR; TCRdb's copy keeps in-frame clones and lacks some. The data contain approximately 600,000 clones, about 95% of them seen just once; the ten biggest clones take up around 0.12%. The sample taken for sequencing was naive CD8+ T cells sorted from blood. These receptors were obtained from a woman under 40 in good health.

DNA for the CDR3: TGTGCCAGCGCACCCTACCCGGGACAGGGGGCTTATAGCAATCAGCCCCAGCATTTT. It is translated as CASAPYPGQGAYSNQPQHF. The rearrangement links TRBV28 to TRBJ1-5; TRBD1 agrees at 12 bases. This CDR3 contains 19 residues. J lost 0 bases, V lost 8 bases, and 14 bases had no gene match. Looked up from germline, CDR1 is MDHEN and CDR2 is SYDVKM. The entire variable domain, with the rest obtained from reference TRBV28 and TRBJ1-5, is as follows: DVKVTQSSRYLVKRTGEKVFLECVQDMDHENMFWYRQDPGLGLRLIYFSYDVKMKEKGDIPEGYSVSREKKERFSLILESASTNQTSMYLCASAPYPGQGAYSNQPQHFGDGTRLSIL.

This rearrangement joins TRBV2 to TRBJ1-2; D not resolved. The CDR3 sequence is 18 residues long. CDR1 is SNHLY and CDR2 is FYNNEI in the germline V gene. Trimming cost V 1 base and J 3 bases, with 21 bases left between them. This chain's CDR3 is CASSEVFLQTSYHYGYTF. In DNA, the CDR3 is TGTGCCAGCAGTGAAGTATTCTTACAGACTTCATACCACTATGGCTACACCTTC.

V usage is TRBV5-1 and J usage is TRBJ2-1; TRBD2 is a possible D gene (7 bases). Germline values: CDR1 SGHRS, CDR2 YFSETQ. The V end lost 6 bases, the J end lost 6 bases, and 13 bases lay between the germline ends. CDR3 length: 13 residues. CDR3 nucleotide sequence: TGCGCCAGCACTGGGGGAGGGGGCAATGAGCAGTTCTTC. Translation gives CASTGGGGNEQFF. The variable domain in full, completed from reference TRBV5-1 and TRBJ2-1, reads KAGVTQTPRYLIKTRGQQVTLSCSPISGHRSVSWYQQTPGQGLQFLFEYFSETQRNKGNFPGRFSGRQFSNSRSEMNVSTLELGDSALYLCASTGGGGNEQFFGPGTRLTVL.

The chain joins TRBV28 to TRBJ2-1, with 9 bases lining up with TRBD2. The CDR3 is 15 amino acids. The V segment lost 4 bases and the J segment 4 bases; nucleotides outside the gene matches: 5. Germline loops: CDR1 MDHEN, CDR2 SYDVKM. The CDR3 sequence is CASSYSGSPYNEQFF. The CDR3 DNA reads as TGTGCCAGCAGTTATAGCGGGAGTCCGTACAATGAGCAGTTCTTC.

The V call is TRBV11-2, the J call TRBJ2-2; D is uncertain. From germline, CDR1 is SGHAT and CDR2 FQNNGV. This CDR3 is built from 16 residues. V was shortened by 5 bases and J by 2 bases, with 15 bases between the two germline ends. The CDR3, as DNA: TGTGCCAGCAGCCCACTCCTTAAGGTCAACACCGGGGAGCTGTTTTTT. Protein product: CASSPLLKVNTGELFF.

This clone was detected only a few times. The genes are TRBV6-6 and TRBJ1-2; no definite D call. The CDR3 sequence is 15 residues long. Trimming took off 0 bases at V and 2 bases at J, with 10 bases between the two ends. Germline CDR1 reads MNHNY; CDR2 reads SVGAGI (reference sequence). The DNA of the CDR3 is TGTGCCAGCAGTTACTCGGAGGGAAGGAACTATGGCTACACCTTC. Amino acid sequence: CASSYSEGRNYGYTF.

This clone is a singleton in its sample. The V and J genes are TRBV5-4 and TRBJ2-5, with D maybe TRBD2 (5 bases). Germline-derived CDR1 and CDR2 are SGHNT and YYREEE (reference sequence). Trimming pared 3 bases from V and 2 bases from J, leaving 17 bases between. The CDR3 covers 16 residues. CDR3 DNA: TGTGCCAGCAGCTCACCGGGGAGTTTATCACAAGAGACCCAGTACTTC. Protein: CASSSPGSLSQETQYF. Full variable domain (remainder filled in from reference TRBV5-4 and TRBJ2-5): ETGVTQSPTHLIKTRGQQVTLRCSSQSGHNTVSWYQQALGQGPQFIFQYYREEENGRGNFPPRFSGLQFPNYSSELNVNALELDDSALYLCASSSPGSLSQETQYFGPGTRLLVL.

The chain has TRBV15 and TRBJ1-1, with 7 positions matching TRBD1. The CDR3 runs to 15 residues. CDR1 and CDR2 from the germline V gene are LNHNV and YYDKDF (reference sequence). The ends lost 2 bases at V and 4 bases at J; junction bases unmatched: 7. In DNA form, the CDR3 reads TGTGCCACCAGCAGACTGGGACAGACGAGCACTGAAGCTTTCTTT. Encoded protein: CATSRLGQTSTEAFF.

The chain joins TRBV7-8 to TRBJ2-7; 8 bases align to TRBD1. The CDR3 runs to 16 residues. The germline CDR1 and CDR2 sequences are SGHVS and FQNEAQ. The V and J ends lost 7 bases and 0 bases, in that order; junction bases with no gene match: 11. DNA of the CDR3: TGTGCCAGCACCCTACGCCCGGGACAGGACTCCTACGAGCAGTACTTC. Amino acids: CASTLRPGQDSYEQYF. Using reference TRBV7-8 and TRBJ2-7 for the parts outside the CDR3, the full variable domain is GAGVSQSPRYKVAKRGQDVALRCDPISGHVSLFWYQQALGQGPEFLTYFQNEAQLDKSGLPSDRFFAERPEGSVSTLKIQRTQQEDSAVYLCASTLRPGQDSYEQYFGPGTRLTVT.

The V call is TRBV28, the J call TRBJ2-5; 8 bases line up with TRBD2. With V trimmed by 8 bases and J by 2 bases, 4 bases remained unmatched. The CDR3 covers 13 residues. The germline V gene encodes CDR1 MDHEN and CDR2 SYDVKM. CDR3 in DNA: TGTGCCAGCCGCGGGGGGCTACAAGAGACCCAGTACTTC. As protein: CASRGGLQETQYF.

The chain uses TRBV11-2 and TRBJ2-7; tentative D call: TRBD2 (5 bases). The ends were cut back, 4 bases at V and 4 bases at J, with 20 bases in the middle. The CDR3 loop spans 16 amino acids. Germline-derived CDR1 and CDR2 are SGHAT and FQNNGV. The CDR3 loop reads CASSSPFSGVGYEQYF. For the CDR3, the DNA is TGTGCCAGCAGCTCCCCGTTTTCCGGGGTTGGGTACGAGCAGTACTTC.

This clone came up once. The chain recombines TRBV29-1 with TRBJ2-7; 10 bases match TRBD2. CDR1 and CDR2 (germline): SQVTM, ANQGSEA. The CDR3 is made up of 13 amino acids. Unmatched junction bases numbered 8, after V lost 6 bases and J lost 6 bases. The CDR3 DNA follows: TGCAGCGTAAGACTAGCGGGCCCTATCGAGCAGTACTTC. Its translation is CSVRLAGPIEQYF.

The chain has TRBV7-9 and TRBJ2-2; no clear D. The CDR3 sequence is 14 residues long. CDR1 and CDR2 from the germline V gene are SEHNR and FQNEAQ (reference sequence). V shed 1 base and J shed 5 bases, with 8 bases lying between them. CDR3 in DNA: TGTGCCAGCAGCTTAGGACCTTCAACCGGGGAGCTGTTTTTT. It yields the protein CASSLGPSTGELFF.

This clone was counted once. The rearrangement joins TRBV5-6 to TRBJ2-1; TRBD2 might be the D (6 bases). From germline, CDR1 is SGHDT and CDR2 YYEEEE. Between the trimmed V and J ends, which lost 2 bases and 2 bases, there was a span of 8 bases. The length of the CDR3 is 14 residues. The CDR3 region is CASSFSGTYNEQFF. In nucleotides, the CDR3 is TGTGCCAGCAGCTTTAGCGGAACCTACAATGAGCAGTTCTTC.

The chain couples TRBV7-9 to TRBJ2-5, with TRBD2 as a possible D gene (6 bases). Trimming cost V 2 bases and J 2 bases, with 15 bases left between them. This CDR3 has 16 amino acids. The germline gives CDR1 SEHNR, CDR2 FQNEAQ (reference sequence). CDR3 residues: CASSLMHSSVQETQYF. The CDR3 region has the DNA TGTGCCAGCAGCTTAATGCACTCTAGCGTACAAGAGACCCAGTACTTC.

The chain uses TRBV7-2 and TRBJ2-2; D remains unclear. The V end lost 5 bases, the J end lost 6 bases, and 16 bases lay between the germline ends. This CDR3 has 15 amino acids. In germline, CDR1 is SGHTA, CDR2 FQGNSA. The CDR3 protein is CASSPLGGHSGELFF. The CDR3 nucleotides are TGTGCCAGCAGCCCATTGGGCGGCCACTCCGGGGAGCTGTTTTTT.

A note on this clone: Different DNA sequences within this sample yield the same CDR3. The chain combines TRBV19 with TRBJ1-5; 10 positions agree with TRBD1. Germline loops: CDR1 LNHDA, CDR2 SQIVND (reference sequence). After removal of 3 bases from V and 5 bases from J, the junction contained 1 base not matched to a gene. The CDR3 sequence is 14 residues long. DNA for the CDR3: TGTGCCAGTAGTATGGGACAGGGGTATCAGCCCCAGCATTTT. Its translation is CASSMGQGYQPQHF.

This chain uses TRBV4-2 with TRBJ2-7; 7 bases match TRBD2. Per the germline V gene, CDR1 is LGHNA and CDR2 is YNFKEQ. Trimming took 2 bases from V and 0 from J; bases not matched to a gene: 7. This CDR3 spans 16 amino acids. The chain's CDR3 is CASSQSTSARSYEQYF. DNA of the CDR3: TGTGCCAGCAGCCAATCTACTAGCGCCCGCTCCTACGAGCAGTACTTC.

The chain has TRBV28 and TRBJ2-7, with D perhaps matching TRBD1 or TRBD2 (5 bases each). Trimming took 5 bases from V and 2 from J, leaving 25 bases between them. Germline CDR1 MDHEN, CDR2 SYDVKM. The CDR3 consists of 18 residues. CDR3 region: CASSTPLEGPRYTYEQYF. The CDR3 nucleotides are TGTGCCAGCAGTACACCACTTGAGGGACCGCGATACACCTACGAGCAGTACTTC.

This chain joins TRBV29-1 and TRBJ1-2; TRBD1 might be the D (6 bases). Trimming took off 7 bases at V and 8 bases at J, with 20 bases between the two ends. The germline V gene has CDR1 SQVTM and CDR2 ANQGSEA. This CDR3 contains 13 residues. In nucleotides, the CDR3 is TGCAGCGGGGTCGGACAGAGCTTCGGAGGCTACACCTTC. Its translation: CSGVGQSFGGYTF.